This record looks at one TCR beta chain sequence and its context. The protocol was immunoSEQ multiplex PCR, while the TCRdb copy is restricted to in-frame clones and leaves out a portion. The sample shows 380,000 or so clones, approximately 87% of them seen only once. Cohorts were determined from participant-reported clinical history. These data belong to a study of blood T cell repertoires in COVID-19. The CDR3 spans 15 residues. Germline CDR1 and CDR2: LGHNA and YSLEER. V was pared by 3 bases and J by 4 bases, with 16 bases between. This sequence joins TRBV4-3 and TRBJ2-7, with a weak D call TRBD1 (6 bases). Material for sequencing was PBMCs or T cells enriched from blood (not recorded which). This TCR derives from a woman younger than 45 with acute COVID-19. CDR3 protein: CASSQKRDIPYEQYF. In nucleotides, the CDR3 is TGCGCCAGCAGCCAGAAACGGGACATTCCTTACGAGCAGTACTTC.